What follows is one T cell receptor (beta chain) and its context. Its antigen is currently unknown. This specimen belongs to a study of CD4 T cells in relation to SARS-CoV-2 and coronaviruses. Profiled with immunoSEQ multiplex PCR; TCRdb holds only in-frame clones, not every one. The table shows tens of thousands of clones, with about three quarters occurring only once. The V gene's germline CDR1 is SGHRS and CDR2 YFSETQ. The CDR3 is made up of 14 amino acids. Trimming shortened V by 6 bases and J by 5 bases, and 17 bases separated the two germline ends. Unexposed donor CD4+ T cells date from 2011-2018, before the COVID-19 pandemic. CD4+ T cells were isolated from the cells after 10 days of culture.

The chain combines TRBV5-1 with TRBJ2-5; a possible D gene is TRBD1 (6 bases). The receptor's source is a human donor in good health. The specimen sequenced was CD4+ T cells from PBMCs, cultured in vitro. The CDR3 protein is CASTEAGADETQYF. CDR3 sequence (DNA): TGCGCCAGCACTGAGGCAGGGGCCGACGAGACCCAGTACTTC. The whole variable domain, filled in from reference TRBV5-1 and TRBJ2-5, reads KAGVTQTPRYLIKTRGQQVTLSCSPISGHRSVSWYQQTPGQGLQFLFEYFSETQRNKGNFPGRFSGRQFSNSRSEMNVSTLELGDSALYLCASTEAGADETQYFGPGTRLLVL.